The following is a TCR beta chain sequence with its context. The sample holds many counts of this clonotype. What this receptor recognizes is not known. Base qualities were left out, and no much larger clone turns up one base away. For the unsorted PBMC libraries, 2 million PBMCs were stored in RNAlater at -80 degrees C until RNA extraction and were used to generate the libraries. Multiple sclerosis patients were enrolled in a US clinical protocol evaluating disease progression by magnetic resonance imaging. Peripheral blood was subjected to Ficoll-Hypaque density gradient centrifugation to isolate PBMCs, which were then cryopreserved in liquid nitrogen. This sample stems from a study of neurological immune-mediated disorders (dated by TCRdb to between 2018 and 2020). Notes on the research overall: Of the 35 or so multiple sclerosis patients, around 30 had relapsing-remitting MS and 3 had secondary progressive MS. The cohort included roughly 71 subjects: some 14 with HAM/TSP, around 34 with multiple sclerosis, and some 20 healthy controls. Peripheral blood TCR-beta repertoires from patients with HTLV-I-associated myelopathy (HAM/TSP), patients with multiple sclerosis, and healthy controls were compared in the study using UMI-based sequencing. The approximately 99 TCR-beta libraries included longitudinal samples, technical triplicates and paired sorted CD4+ and CD8+ T-cell subsets alongside PBMC samples.

cDNA was synthesized by template-switch 5'RACE using a primer carrying a 10-nucleotide random unique molecular identifier by which each TCR transcript was tagged. Every sequencing run covered 15-18 subjects and yielded more than 200 million TCR-beta sequences. The RNeasy kit was used for extraction of total RNA. TCR-beta VDJ regions were amplified with primers for the TCR constant region and the 5'RACE anchor, using the KAPA Real-time Library Amplification kit. A first PCR added sample indexes and Illumina adaptors, after which a second PCR increased the library yield. After purification with Ampure beads, the TCR product of roughly 650 bp was size-selected on a 2% E-gel SizeSelection system. Before pooling, libraries had their quality checked on a Bioanalyzer, their concentration measured with Qubit, and their quantity determined with the Kapa Library Quantification kit. An Illumina HiSeq 2500 was used to sequence the libraries paired-end at 2 x 150 bp. To increase sequence diversity, about 23-30% phiX was spiked into each library pool. The source study handled its data this way. The quality-filtered reads were processed with the UMI-based MiGEC pipeline, whose error correction step removed more than 80% of the raw TCR sequences. IMGT germline references were used for alignment of VDJ genes, and clonotypes were defined by a unique CDR3 amino acid sequence together with V-J genes. Clonal expansion, Shannon diversity and CDR3 relatedness were evaluated with VDJtools (CalcPairwiseDistances, ClusterSamples), while phylogenetic trees were built in CLCbio workbench. Expanded clones were defined as having at least 8 unique UMIs, based on coefficient-of-variation modelling across technical triplicates. The public reads were reanalyzed by TCRdb: fastp trimming at Q25, MiXCR alignment, in-frame beta chains only. CDR3 protein duplicates are merged, each entry listing the most common genes and DNA. The V and J calls shown here were made by TCRdb, not taken from the authors' results. This sample comprises under 20,000 distinct CDR3 sequences, over 2.5% of them detected only once. The ten largest clones take up 5% to 7% of the sample.

Summary of the overall study and its limitations: Expanded clones from different subjects shared no identical CDR3 amino acid sequences, which suggests that TCR-beta repertoires were private in all groups. Phylogenetic analysis grouped repertoires from 18 of 34 MS patients into a cluster of related CDR3 sequences, suggesting a possible repertoire-level signature. TCR clonal expansion was highest in HAM/TSP patients and lowest in MS patients, with MS patients falling below even healthy controls. The MS cluster was not associated with any clinical or MRI features, and the authors stated that larger cohorts are needed.

Inclusive of the bounding cysteine and phenylalanine, the CDR3 is 12 residues long. CDR3 DNA is the only sequence kept; it has 36 bases, read in frame from the first base. Reading the germline V gene gives CDR1 SGHTA and CDR2 FQGNSA. V was cut back by 5 bases and J by 3 bases, leaving a gap of 5 bases between them. The sequence derives from a woman aged 18-29 years with multiple sclerosis. In this chain, TRBV7-2 is recombined with TRBJ1-3; the D segment cannot be called with confidence. Sequences were obtained from PBMCs. The sequenced DNA is TGTGCCAGCAGCATCTATGGAAACACCATATATTTT. The translation is CASSIYGNTIYF.